Below, one TCR beta chain is given with its context. The CDR3 runs 13 residues. CDR1 is MDHEN, CDR2 SYDVKM, per germline. The V gene lost 3 bases and the J gene lost 12 bases, with 15 bases spanning the gap. The sample belongs to a study of blood T cell repertoires in COVID-19. Turning to the study itself: Samples came from the United States, Italy and Spain, spanning acute and convalescent COVID-19. PBMCs, B-cell-depleted T cells, or T cells provided the cDNA or gDNA that made up the material.

How the authors handled the data: Amplified reference gene primers provided the basis for estimating nucleated cell counts. Method: immunoSEQ multiplex PCR; TCRdb's copy keeps in-frame clones and lacks some. That table is the source of V, J and clone size, and D and trimming were worked out from the DNA. The table includes more than 80,000 clones, less than 90% detected once. The clonotype was recovered from a man older than 75 with acute or convalescent COVID-19. The chain employs TRBV28 and TRBJ1-5; tentative D call: TRBD1 (6 bases). Specimen: peripheral blood. CDR3 bases: TGTGCCAGCAGTTTCGGGACAAGGGGATACCAGCATTTT. Protein sequence: CASSFGTRGYQHF.